This TCR beta chain came from a study of blood T cell repertoires in COVID-19. Clones were sequenced by immunoSEQ multiplex PCR, and TCRdb holds only the in-frame ones, with some missing. The sample holds about 94,000 clones, around 86% seen once. This CDR3 has 14 residues. Trimming took 6 bases from V and 7 from J, leaving 16 bases between them. Germline V CDR1 and CDR2: SEHNR, FQNEAQ (reference sequence). The sequenced material came from peripheral blood. The source is a woman of 80 years or more with acute or convalescent COVID-19. V usage is TRBV7-9 and J usage is TRBJ2-1, with D maybe TRBD1 (5 bases). The CDR3 loop reads CASSSRETDNEQFF. The CDR3 nucleotides are TGTGCCAGCAGTAGCCGTGAGACAGATAATGAGCAGTTCTTC. The whole variable domain, filled in from reference TRBV7-9 and TRBJ2-1, reads DTGVSQNPRHKITKRGQNVTFRCDPISEHNRLYWYRQTLGQGPEFLTYFQNEAQLEKSRLLSDRFSAERPKGSFSTLEIQRTEQGDSAMYLCASSSRETDNEQFFGPGTRLTVL.